Described below is a single T cell receptor beta chain sequence and its context. The antigen is not known. Reverse transcription of extracted RNA yielded cDNA, which provided the sequencing template. The data were produced by immunoSEQ multiplex PCR, yet TCRdb's version contains in-frame clones alone and is incomplete. The table includes about 120,000 clones, 53% detected once. The sample originates from a study of CD8+ T cells in alopecia areata. Study-wide results and caveats: Normal scalp had lower clonality than lesional scalp, with alopecia totalis/universalis lesions showing this most strongly. The link between baseline CD8+ expansion and response remains uncertain with one nonresponder.

Germline lookup yields CDR1 SGHTA and CDR2 FQGTGA. The CDR3 is 16 amino acids. The V and J ends lost 5 bases and 10 bases, in that order; junction bases with no gene match: 14. The treatment is: oral pan-JAK inhibitor, 5-10 mg twice daily. The V gene is TRBV7-3, the J gene TRBJ1-6; 7 bases fit TRBD1. The sequencing used CD4+ T cells sorted from blood, collected at week 4, from a patient treated with tofacitinib. This TCR was sampled from a human donor with alopecia areata. In nucleotides, the CDR3 is TGTGCCAGCAGCACCACCCCCATACAGGGGAAGTCACCCCTCCACTTT. It translates to CASSTTPIQGKSPLHF.